These T cell receptor beta chains were read from a single sample in a study of blood T cell repertoires in COVID-19. Assay: immunoSEQ multiplex PCR; the TCRdb copy retains only in-frame clones and omits some. The sample holds about 140,000 clones, about nine tenths seen once. The sequenced sample consisted of peripheral blood. All receptors come from an elderly woman with acute or convalescent COVID-19. Both conserved end residues are part of each CDR3. The order of the fields is V gene, CDR3 protein.

TRBV7-2,CASSLIRQGQSLHF
TRBV27,CASSPRQGAKKETQYF
TRBV10-3,CAISESGRGEQYF
TRBV19,CASRQGTGELFF
TRBV18,CASSPGQGGGYTF
TRBV18,CASSPPGTGGSEKLFF
TRBV5-4,CASRQIPGPGYEQYF
TRBV5-1,CASSLVASQETQYF
TRBV29-1,CSVEPLGGLMNLGFNYGYTF
TRBV5-1,CASSVLAGGPSAGELFF
TRBV19,CASSTGQAYGYTF
TRBV11-3,CASTGGGELFF
TRBV9,CASGRDMNTEAFF
TRBV9,CASSARTGGDYGYTF
TRBV19,CASSTDRYYGYTF
TRBV30,CAWSGQGVLNQPQHF
TRBV7-9,CASSLYMNTEAFF
TRBV27,CASSPRGRANEKLFF
TRBV4-1,CASSPLPNEQFF
TRBV10-3,CAISESIGGIHGYTF
TRBV5-8,CASIFYSGTGNQPQHF
TRBV7-9,CASSRTGAETQYF
TRBV7-3,CASSLRGGHTEAFF
TRBV6-5,CASKPGQNYGYTF
TRBV5-1,CASSLGQSSGNTIYF
TRBV6-2/TRBV6-3,CASSYRGEVNEQFF
TRBV7-2,CASSLSTWGGTEAFF
TRBV6-5,CASRRGTGEIYEQYF
TRBV19,CATSRDRGFGYGYTF